What follows is one T cell receptor (beta chain) and its context. Its antigen is not identified. The germline CDR1 and CDR2 sequences are DFQATT and SNEGSKA (reference sequence). There are 14 residues in the CDR3. The V gene lost 1 base and the J gene lost 3 bases, with 10 bases spanning the gap. The data are from a study of glioma-infiltrating T cells. Study-wide results and limits: Very few CDR3 sequences were shared between tissue and blood. Above-expected tissue-blood divergence occurred in all gliomas, most in low-grade ones.

The iRepertoire nested amplicon-rescue multiplex PCR amplified TCR alpha and beta CDR3s from RNA. Input was 100-400 ng of tissue mRNA or PBMC total RNA. TCRdb re-called the multiplex PCR reads with MiXCR, one entry per CDR3 protein. Of over 140,000 distinct CDR3 sequences in the sample, around 42% were seen once. This rearrangement joins TRBV20-1 to TRBJ1-5; unclear D gene. The TCR sequence derives from a human donor with low-grade glioma or glioblastoma, undergoing nonglioma brain surgery, or in good health (not recorded which). Sequenced: glioma tissue, nonneoplastic brain tissue, or PBMCs (not recorded which). Here the CDR3 reads CSARGTELNQPQHF. The CDR3 DNA is TGCAGTGCTAGAGGGACGGAGCTCAATCAGCCCCAGCATTTT.